The 2 T cell receptor beta chains below were found in one sample sequenced in a study of cytomegalovirus exposure and HLA in healthy donors. PCR involved 60 Vbeta and 13 Jbeta primers. Generated by immunoSEQ multiplex PCR, the TCRdb table keeps only in-frame clones and is missing some. The sample includes under 200,000 clones, about 78% seen only once; the top ten take more than 5.5%. Sequenced: PBMCs. The source of these receptors is a man in his forties or fifties in good health and CMV-seronegative.

This clone has only a few counts. The genes are TRBV10-3 and TRBJ1-2, with D perhaps matching TRBD1 (6 bases). This CDR3 has 13 amino acids. Trimming removed 6 bases at V and 2 bases at J, with 10 bases between. CDR1 ENHRY and CDR2 SYGVKD come from the germline V gene. The CDR3 nucleotides are TGTGCCATCAGCGGGACACAGAACTATGGCTACACCTTC. It yields the protein CAISGTQNYGYTF.

The chain uses TRBV5-4 and TRBJ2-5, with 8 bases fitting TRBD1. The CDR3 covers 15 residues. The trim removed 0 bases at V and 5 bases at J, leaving 6 bases unmatched. CDR1 and CDR2 (germline): SGHNT, YYREEE (reference sequence). The CDR3 region has the DNA TGTGCCAGCAGCTTGGGCCAGGGGGCGCATGAGACCCAGTACTTC. This sequence encodes CASSLGQGAHETQYF. Together with reference TRBV5-4 and TRBJ2-5, the CDR3 gives the full variable domain: ETGVTQSPTHLIKTRGQQVTLRCSSQSGHNTVSWYQQALGQGPQFIFQYYREEENGRGNFPPRFSGLQFPNYSSELNVNALELDDSALYLCASSLGQGAHETQYFGPGTRLLVL.